These 13 T cell receptor beta chains originate from one sample sequenced in a study of blood T cell repertoires in COVID-19. The assay was immunoSEQ multiplex PCR, and TCRdb's table has in-frame clones only and misses some. The sample lists some 300,000 clones, over 85% occurring once. Sample: peripheral blood. Receptor source: a woman between 25 and 40 years old with COVID-19, enrolled during active disease.

This sequence joins TRBV19 and TRBJ2-1; a possible D gene is TRBD1 (5 bases). There are 14 residues in the CDR3. V was clipped by 7 bases and J by 8 bases, with 18 bases between them. Germline lookup yields CDR1 LNHDA and CDR2 SQIVND (reference sequence). CDR3 region: CASNAGRERDEQFF. DNA of the CDR3: TGTGCCAGTAATGCCGGCAGGGAAAGGGATGAGCAGTTCTTC. The whole variable domain, remainder taken from reference TRBV19 and TRBJ2-1, is DGGITQSPKYLFRKEGQNVTLSCEQNLNHDAMYWYRQDPGQGLRLIYYSQIVNDFQKGDIAEGYSVSREKKESFPLTVTSAQKNPTAFYLCASNAGRERDEQFFGPGTRLTVL.

The count of this clone is one. V and J are TRBV30 and TRBJ1-1; D is unresolved. CDR1 GTSNPN and CDR2 SVGIG come from the germline V gene (reference sequence). The V end lost 2 bases, the J end lost 5 bases, and 12 bases lay between the germline ends. CDR3 size: 13 residues. The CDR3 DNA follows: TGTGCCTGGAGTACTGAGGGTGGTACTGAAGCTTTCTTT. Protein: CAWSTEGGTEAFF.

V is TRBV6-2 or TRBV6-3 and J is TRBJ2-3; D ambiguous. The germline CDR1 and CDR2 sequences are MNHEY and SVGEGT. The CDR3 is 13 residues long. Trimming left V 5 bases short and J 3 bases short, with 9 bases between. The DNA of the CDR3 is TGTGCCAGCAGTACGCTACTTACAGATACGCAGTATTTT. This gives the protein CASSTLLTDTQYF.

The rearrangement uses TRBV18 and TRBJ2-5; 7 bases line up with TRBD1. CDR1 KGHSH and CDR2 LQKENI come from the germline V gene. The CDR3 extends over 15 amino acids. After removal of 3 bases from V and 3 bases from J, the junction contained 7 bases not matched to a gene. Written as DNA, the CDR3 is TGTGCCAGCTCACCGCATAAGGGGGCTAAAGAGACCCAGTACTTC. Translating gives CASSPHKGAKETQYF.

This chain connects TRBV6-2 or TRBV6-3 to TRBJ1-2; 10 nucleotides align to TRBD1. The CDR3 has 15 amino acids. Germline-derived CDR1 and CDR2 are MNHEY and SVGEGT. V shed 5 bases and J 6 bases; nucleotides not matched to a gene: 9. This chain's CDR3 is CASSGFPTGGDGYTF. The CDR3 coding sequence is TGTGCCAGCAGTGGATTCCCGACAGGGGGCGATGGCTACACCTTC.

This rearrangement joins TRBV5-1 to TRBJ1-2; TRBD1 might be the D (6 bases). The germline V gene encodes CDR1 SGHRS and CDR2 YFSETQ. The CDR3 has 13 residues. With 5 bases removed from V and 10 bases from J, the gap between germline ends came to 18 bases. This chain's CDR3 is CASRFRDTLPYTF. The CDR3 DNA is TGCGCCAGCAGGTTCCGGGACACACTCCCCTACACCTTC.

This clone was seen just once. The V call is TRBV6-5, the J call TRBJ1-2; 10 bases fit TRBD1. The CDR3 sequence is 14 residues long. Germline CDR1 and CDR2: MNHEY and SVGAGI. The V gene end was trimmed by 6 bases and the J gene end by 5 bases; junction bases not matched to a gene: 6. The CDR3: CASRDRGRLYGYTF. The CDR3 DNA follows: TGTGCCAGCAGAGACAGGGGGCGTTTGTATGGCTACACCTTC.

CDR3 DNA sequence: TGTGCCAGCAGGGGGGGACAGGCCCAAGAGCAGTTCTTC. Its translation is CASRGGQAQEQFF. The rearrangement joins TRBV2 to TRBJ2-1, with 8 bases fitting TRBD1. From germline, CDR1 is SNHLY and CDR2 FYNNEI. The J segment lost 10 bases and the V segment lost 6 bases, leaving 8 bases of the junction unmatched. The CDR3 sequence is 13 residues long.

The V and J genes are TRBV7-2 and TRBJ1-5; no clear D. Between the trimmed V and J ends, which lost 4 bases and 0 bases, there was a span of 10 bases. The CDR3 runs to 15 residues. Germline CDR1 reads SGHTA; CDR2 reads FQGNSA. CDR3 loop: CASSSKAYSNQPQHF. The CDR3 coding sequence is TGTGCCAGCAGCTCAAAAGCCTATAGCAATCAGCCCCAGCATTTT.

The CDR3 region has the DNA TGTGCCAGCAGCCTTAGAGAGAGCAGGGAGAACACTGAAGCTTTCTTT. It yields the protein CASSLRESRENTEAFF. The V call is TRBV7-8, the J call TRBJ1-1, with a possible D match to TRBD1 (5 bases). V was shortened by 5 bases and J by 1 base, with 17 bases between the two germline ends. The germline CDR1 and CDR2 sequences are SGHVS and FQNEAQ. This CDR3 has 16 residues.

This clone came up once. The J gene is TRBJ1-4, the V gene TRBV10-3; 9 bases line up with TRBD1. Looked up from germline, CDR1 is ENHRY and CDR2 is SYGVKD. This CDR3 spans 16 amino acids. V was clipped by 3 bases and J by 8 bases; unmatched bases: 10. The CDR3 loop reads CAISDVGGQGSEKLFF. CDR3 DNA sequence: TGTGCCATCAGTGACGTGGGGGGACAGGGAAGCGAAAAACTGTTTTTT.

The rearrangement joins TRBV3-1 (or the pseudogene TRBV3-2) to TRBJ2-2; tentative D call: TRBD1 (5 bases). V gave up 4 bases and J gave up 0 bases, with 9 bases separating them. From germline, CDR1 is LGHDT and CDR2 YNNKEL (reference sequence). The CDR3 has 15 residues. CDR3 sequence reads: CASSPRAANTGELFF. The CDR3, as DNA: TGTGCCAGCAGCCCCAGGGCCGCGAACACCGGGGAGCTGTTTTTT.

This chain uses TRBV19 with TRBJ1-1; 8 bases line up with TRBD1. Germline-derived CDR1 and CDR2 are LNHDA and SQIVND (reference sequence). Trimming cost V 4 bases and J 4 bases; bases outside gene matches: 8. CDR3 length: 15 amino acids. CDR3 bases: TGTGCCAGTAGTACTCGGACAGGGTTGGGCACTGAAGCTTTCTTT. Translating it yields CASSTRTGLGTEAFF.